This T cell receptor (beta chain) appears in the sequencing data of a study of blood T cells in healthy people across ages. Only a few counts were recorded for this clonotype. Its matching antigen is unknown. Then a second PCR, running about 6 to 11 cycles, was carried out with a sample-barcoded 5' primer and a J-beta primer mix. The template-switch adaptor was a 5' adaptor with 12 random nucleotides. It tagged each cDNA molecule. Each CDR3 protein gets one entry after TCRdb re-called the 5' RACE reads with MiXCR. This sample has 700,000 to 950,000 distinct CDR3 sequences; over 45% occur once, and the top ten carry about 20%. Study-wide points: Higher diversity, along with more naive CD4+ cells, distinguished long-lived donors from aged donors. Diversity of TCR beta correlated strongly with naive T cell percentage. CMV infection status of these donors was not known.

V shed 5 bases, J shed 2 bases, and the junction held 5 bases outside the gene matches. The CDR3 has 14 amino acids. The germline CDR1 and CDR2 sequences are MNHEY and SVGAGI. The chain is built from TRBV6-5 and TRBJ2-7; 8 nucleotides agree with TRBD1. The sequence came from a man aged 30 to 45 in good health. The sample was blood. The CDR3 spells CASSDRDRTYEQYF. The CDR3 DNA sequence: TGTGCCAGCAGTGACCGGGACAGGACCTACGAGCAGTACTTC.